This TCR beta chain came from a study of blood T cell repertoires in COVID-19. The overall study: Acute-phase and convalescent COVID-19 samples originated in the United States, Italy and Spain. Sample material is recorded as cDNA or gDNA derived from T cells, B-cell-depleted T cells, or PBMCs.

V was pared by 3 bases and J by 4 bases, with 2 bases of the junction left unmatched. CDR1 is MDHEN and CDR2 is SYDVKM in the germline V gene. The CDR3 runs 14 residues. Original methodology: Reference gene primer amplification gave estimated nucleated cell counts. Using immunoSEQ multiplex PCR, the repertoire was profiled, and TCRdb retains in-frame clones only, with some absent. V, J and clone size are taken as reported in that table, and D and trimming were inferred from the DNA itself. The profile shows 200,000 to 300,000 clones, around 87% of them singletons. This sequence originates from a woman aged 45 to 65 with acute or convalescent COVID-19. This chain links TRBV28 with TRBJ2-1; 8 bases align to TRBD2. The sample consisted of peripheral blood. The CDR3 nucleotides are TGTGCCAGCAGTTTCGGGGGGGGTTACAATGAGCAGTTCTTC. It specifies CASSFGGGYNEQFF.